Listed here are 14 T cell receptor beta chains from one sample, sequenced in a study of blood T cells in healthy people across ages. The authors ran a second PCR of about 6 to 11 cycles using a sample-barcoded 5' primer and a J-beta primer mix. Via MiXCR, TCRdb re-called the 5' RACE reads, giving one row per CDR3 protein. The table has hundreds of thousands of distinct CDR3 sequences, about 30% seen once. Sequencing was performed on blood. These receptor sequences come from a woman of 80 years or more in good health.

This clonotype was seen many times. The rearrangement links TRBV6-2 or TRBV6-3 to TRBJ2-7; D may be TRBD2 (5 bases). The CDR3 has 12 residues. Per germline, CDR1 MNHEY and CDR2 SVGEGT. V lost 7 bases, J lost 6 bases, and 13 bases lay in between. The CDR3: CASKDLSLEQYF. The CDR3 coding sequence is TGTGCCAGCAAGGACTTATCCCTCGAGCAGTACTTC.

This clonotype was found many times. In DNA form, the CDR3 reads TGTGCCAGCAGTTTACTTGACAGCAGGGGCTACACCTTC. This gives the protein CASSLLDSRGYTF. This chain joins TRBV12-3 or TRBV12-4 and TRBJ1-2; D might be TRBD1 (5 bases). V lost 2 bases to trimming and J lost 8 bases, with 12 bases between them. The CDR3 sequence is 13 residues long.

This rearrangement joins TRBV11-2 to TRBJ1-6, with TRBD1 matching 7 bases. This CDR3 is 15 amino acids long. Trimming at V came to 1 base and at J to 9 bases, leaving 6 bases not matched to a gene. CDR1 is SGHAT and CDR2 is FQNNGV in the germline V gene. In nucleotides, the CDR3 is TGTGCCAGCAGCTTAGTCCGAGACAGGGCTTCACCCCTCCACTTT. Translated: CASSLVRDRASPLHF.

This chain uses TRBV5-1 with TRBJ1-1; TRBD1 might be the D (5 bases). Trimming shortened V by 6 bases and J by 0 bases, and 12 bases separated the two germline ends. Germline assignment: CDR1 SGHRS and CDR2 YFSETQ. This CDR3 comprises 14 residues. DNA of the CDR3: TGCGCCAGCAAAGAGACAGACATGAACACTGAAGCTTTCTTT. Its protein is CASKETDMNTEAFF.

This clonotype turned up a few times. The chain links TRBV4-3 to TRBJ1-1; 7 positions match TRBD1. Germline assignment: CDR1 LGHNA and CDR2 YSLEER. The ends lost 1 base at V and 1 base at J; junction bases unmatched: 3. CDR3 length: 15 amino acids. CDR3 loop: CASSQAQGTNTEAFF. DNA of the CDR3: TGCGCCAGCAGCCAAGCACAGGGGACGAACACTGAAGCTTTCTTT.

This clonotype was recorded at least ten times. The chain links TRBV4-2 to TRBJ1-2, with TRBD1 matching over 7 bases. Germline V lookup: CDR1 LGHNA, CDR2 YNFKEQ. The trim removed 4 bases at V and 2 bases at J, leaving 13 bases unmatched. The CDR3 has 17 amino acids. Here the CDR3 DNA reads TGTGCCAGCAGCCCCCCCCCACAGGGGAACCAGAACTATGGCTACACCTTC. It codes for CASSPPPQGNQNYGYTF.

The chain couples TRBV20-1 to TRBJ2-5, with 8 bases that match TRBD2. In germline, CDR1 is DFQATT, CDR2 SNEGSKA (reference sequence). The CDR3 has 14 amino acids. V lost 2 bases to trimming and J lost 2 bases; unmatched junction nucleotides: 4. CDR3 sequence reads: CSARSPSGQETQYF. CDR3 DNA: TGCAGTGCTAGAAGTCCTAGCGGGCAAGAGACCCAGTACTTC.

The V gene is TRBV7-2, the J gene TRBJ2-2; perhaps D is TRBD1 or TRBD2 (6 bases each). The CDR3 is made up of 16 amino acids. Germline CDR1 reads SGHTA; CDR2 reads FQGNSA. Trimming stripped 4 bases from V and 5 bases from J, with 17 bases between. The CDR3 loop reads CASSSNTGARTGELFF. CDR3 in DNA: TGTGCCAGCAGCTCCAACACGGGGGCGCGGACCGGGGAGCTGTTTTTT.

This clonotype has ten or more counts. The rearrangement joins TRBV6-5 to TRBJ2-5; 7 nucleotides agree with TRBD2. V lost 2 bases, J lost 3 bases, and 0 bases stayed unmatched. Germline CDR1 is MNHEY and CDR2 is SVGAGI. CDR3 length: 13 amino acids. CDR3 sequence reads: CASSYSGEETQYF. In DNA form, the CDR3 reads TGTGCCAGCAGTTACAGCGGGGAAGAGACCCAGTACTTC.

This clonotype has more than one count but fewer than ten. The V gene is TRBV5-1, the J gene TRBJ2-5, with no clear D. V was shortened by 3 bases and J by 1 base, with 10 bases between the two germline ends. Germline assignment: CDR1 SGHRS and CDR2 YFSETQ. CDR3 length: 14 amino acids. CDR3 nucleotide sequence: TGCGCCAGCAGCTGGATAACTGGCCAAGAGACCCAGTACTTC. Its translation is CASSWITGQETQYF.

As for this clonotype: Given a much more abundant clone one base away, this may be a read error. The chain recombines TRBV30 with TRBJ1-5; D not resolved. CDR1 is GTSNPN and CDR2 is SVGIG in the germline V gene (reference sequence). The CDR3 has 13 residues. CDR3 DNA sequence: TGTGCCTGGAGCCCGAATAGCAATCAGCCCCGGCATTTT. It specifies CAWSPNSNQPRHF.

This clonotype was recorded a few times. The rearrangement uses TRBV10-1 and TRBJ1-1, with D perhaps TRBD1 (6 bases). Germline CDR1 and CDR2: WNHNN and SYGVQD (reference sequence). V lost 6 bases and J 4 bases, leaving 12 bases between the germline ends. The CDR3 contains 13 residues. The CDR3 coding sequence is TGCGCCAGCAGCGCAGGGGTGAGCACTGAAGCTTTCTTT. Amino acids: CASSAGVSTEAFF.

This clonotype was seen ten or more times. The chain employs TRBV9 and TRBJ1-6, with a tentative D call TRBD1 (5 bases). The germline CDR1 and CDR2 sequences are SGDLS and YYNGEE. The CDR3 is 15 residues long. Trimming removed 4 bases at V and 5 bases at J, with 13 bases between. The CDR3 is CASSPLQGDNSPLHF. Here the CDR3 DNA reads TGTGCCAGCAGCCCTCTGCAGGGAGATAATTCACCCCTCCACTTT.

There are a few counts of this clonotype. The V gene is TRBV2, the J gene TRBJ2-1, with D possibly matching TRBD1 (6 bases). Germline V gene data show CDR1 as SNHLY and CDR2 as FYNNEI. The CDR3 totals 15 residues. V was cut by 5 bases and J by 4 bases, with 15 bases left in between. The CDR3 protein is CASSIQGHSYNEQFF. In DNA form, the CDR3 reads TGTGCCAGCAGTATCCAGGGACATAGTTACAATGAGCAGTTCTTC.